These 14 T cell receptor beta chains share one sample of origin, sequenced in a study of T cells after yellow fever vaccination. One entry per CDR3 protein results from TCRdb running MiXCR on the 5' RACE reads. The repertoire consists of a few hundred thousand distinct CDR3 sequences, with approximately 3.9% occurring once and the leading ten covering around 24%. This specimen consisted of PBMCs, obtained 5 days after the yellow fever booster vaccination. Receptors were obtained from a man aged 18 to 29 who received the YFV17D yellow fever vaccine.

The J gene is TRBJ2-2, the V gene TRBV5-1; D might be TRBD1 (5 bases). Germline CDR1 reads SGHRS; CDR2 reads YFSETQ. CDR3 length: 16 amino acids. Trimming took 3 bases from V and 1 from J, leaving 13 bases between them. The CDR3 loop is CASSSGPQGNTGELFF. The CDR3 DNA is TGCGCCAGCAGCTCTGGGCCGCAGGGGAACACCGGGGAGCTGTTTTTT.

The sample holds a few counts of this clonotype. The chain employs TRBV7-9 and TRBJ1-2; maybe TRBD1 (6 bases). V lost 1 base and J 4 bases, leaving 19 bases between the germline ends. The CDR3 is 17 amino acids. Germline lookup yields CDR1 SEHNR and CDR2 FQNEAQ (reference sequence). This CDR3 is CASSLEGGRVASYGYTF. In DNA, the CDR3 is TGTGCCAGCAGCTTAGAGGGGGGCAGGGTCGCTTCCTATGGCTACACCTTC.

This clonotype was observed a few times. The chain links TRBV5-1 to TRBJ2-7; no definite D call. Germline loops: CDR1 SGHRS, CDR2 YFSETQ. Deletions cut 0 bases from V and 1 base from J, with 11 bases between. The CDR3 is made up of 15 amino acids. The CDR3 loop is CASSLALTGSYEQYF. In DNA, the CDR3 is TGCGCCAGCAGCTTGGCCCTAACCGGGTCCTACGAGCAGTACTTC.

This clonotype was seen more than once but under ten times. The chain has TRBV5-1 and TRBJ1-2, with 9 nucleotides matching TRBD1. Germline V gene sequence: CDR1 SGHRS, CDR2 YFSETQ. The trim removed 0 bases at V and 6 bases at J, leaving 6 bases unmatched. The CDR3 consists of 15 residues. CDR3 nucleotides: TGCGCCAGCAGCTTGGAGGACAGGGGAGGGGATGGCTACACCTTC. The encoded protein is CASSLEDRGGDGYTF.

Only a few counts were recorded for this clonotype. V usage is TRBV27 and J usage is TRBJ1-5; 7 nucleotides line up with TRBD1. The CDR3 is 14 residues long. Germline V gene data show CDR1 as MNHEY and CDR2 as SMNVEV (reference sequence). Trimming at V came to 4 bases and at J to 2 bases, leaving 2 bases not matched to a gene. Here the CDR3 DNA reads TGTGCCAGCAGTTACAGGGGTGGCAATCAGCCCCAGCATTTT. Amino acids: CASSYRGGNQPQHF.

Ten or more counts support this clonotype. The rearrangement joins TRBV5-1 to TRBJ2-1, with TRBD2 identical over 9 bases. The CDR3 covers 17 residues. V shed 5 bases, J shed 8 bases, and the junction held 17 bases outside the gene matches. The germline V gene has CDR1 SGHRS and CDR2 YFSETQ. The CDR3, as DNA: TGCGCCAGCAGTCGGGCGGGTAGCGGGGGTATATTAGATGAGCAGTTCTTC. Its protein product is CASSRAGSGGILDEQFF.

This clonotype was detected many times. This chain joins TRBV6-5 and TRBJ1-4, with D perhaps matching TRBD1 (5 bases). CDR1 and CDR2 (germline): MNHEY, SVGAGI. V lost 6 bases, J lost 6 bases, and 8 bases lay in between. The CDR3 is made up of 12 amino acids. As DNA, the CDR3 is TGTGCCAGCAGACGGGGGGATGAAAAACTGTTTTTT. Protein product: CASRRGDEKLFF.

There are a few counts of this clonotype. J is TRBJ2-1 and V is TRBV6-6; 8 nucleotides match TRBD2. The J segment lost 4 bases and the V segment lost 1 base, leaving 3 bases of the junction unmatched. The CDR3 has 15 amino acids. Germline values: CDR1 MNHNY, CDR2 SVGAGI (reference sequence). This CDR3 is CASSYLPGGYNEQFF. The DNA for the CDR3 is TGTGCCAGCAGTTACTTGCCGGGGGGGTACAATGAGCAGTTCTTC.

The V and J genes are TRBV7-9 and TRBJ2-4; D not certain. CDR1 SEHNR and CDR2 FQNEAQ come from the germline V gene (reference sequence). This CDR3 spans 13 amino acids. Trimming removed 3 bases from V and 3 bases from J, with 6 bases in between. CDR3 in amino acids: CASSLADKNIQYF. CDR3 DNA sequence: TGTGCCAGCAGCTTGGCAGACAAAAACATTCAGTACTTC.

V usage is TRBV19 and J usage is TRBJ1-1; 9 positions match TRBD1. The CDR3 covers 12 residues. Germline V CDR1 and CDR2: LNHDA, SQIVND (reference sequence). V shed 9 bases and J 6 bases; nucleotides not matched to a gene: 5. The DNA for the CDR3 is TGTGCCAGCTTACAGGGGGCTGCTGAAGCTTTCTTT. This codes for CASLQGAAEAFF. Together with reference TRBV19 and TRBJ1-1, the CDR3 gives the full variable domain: DGGITQSPKYLFRKEGQNVTLSCEQNLNHDAMYWYRQDPGQGLRLIYYSQIVNDFQKGDIAEGYSVSREKKESFPLTVTSAQKNPTAFYLCASLQGAAEAFFGQGTRLTVV.

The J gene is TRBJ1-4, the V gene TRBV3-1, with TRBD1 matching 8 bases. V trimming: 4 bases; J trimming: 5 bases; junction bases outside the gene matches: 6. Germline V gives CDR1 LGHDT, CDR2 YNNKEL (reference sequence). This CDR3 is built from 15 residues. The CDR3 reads CASSPLDRANEKLFF. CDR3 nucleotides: TGTGCCAGCAGCCCCCTGGACAGGGCAAATGAAAAACTGTTTTTT.

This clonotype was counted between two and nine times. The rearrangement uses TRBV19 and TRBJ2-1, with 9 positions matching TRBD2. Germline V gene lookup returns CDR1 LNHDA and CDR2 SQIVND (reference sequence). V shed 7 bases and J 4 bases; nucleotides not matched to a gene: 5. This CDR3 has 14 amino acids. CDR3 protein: CASKPGLAYNEQFF. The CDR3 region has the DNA TGTGCCAGTAAACCGGGACTAGCTTACAATGAGCAGTTCTTC.

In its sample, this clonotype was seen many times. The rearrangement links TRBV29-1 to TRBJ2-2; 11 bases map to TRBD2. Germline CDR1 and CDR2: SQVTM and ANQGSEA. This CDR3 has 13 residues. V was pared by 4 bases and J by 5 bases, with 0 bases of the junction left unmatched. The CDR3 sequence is CSVGTSGTGELFF. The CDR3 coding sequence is TGCAGCGTTGGGACTAGCGGGACCGGGGAGCTGTTTTTT.

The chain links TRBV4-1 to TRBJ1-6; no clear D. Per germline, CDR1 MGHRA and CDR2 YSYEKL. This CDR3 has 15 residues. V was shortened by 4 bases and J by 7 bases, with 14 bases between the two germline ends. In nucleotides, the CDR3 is TGCGCCAGCAGCCTTGGGAGCAGACCAAATTCACCCCTCCACTTT. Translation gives CASSLGSRPNSPLHF.